The T cell receptor (beta chain) described here comes from a study of shared clonotypes between healthy human individuals. As for this clone: Its antigen is undetermined.

Splitting of CD4+ cells produced CD45RA+ naive and CD45RA-negative memory subsets. Germline CDR1 is SGHNT and CDR2 is YYREEE (reference sequence). This CDR3 region has 13 residues. The V end was cut by 4 bases, the J end by 6 bases, with 12 bases between. Study outcomes and limitations: Among four donors, roughly 5% of naive CD4 clonotypes were found in common. Sampling covered blood only; tissue repertoires likely differ. Among donors, sharing of clonotypes was expected to be affected by sequencing depth.

The repertoire was sequenced with immunoSEQ multiplex PCR; TCRdb's copy has only in-frame clones and lacks some. The sample shows some 1 million clones, about 74% of them seen only once. This receptor was taken from a man younger than 30 in good health. What was sequenced was memory CD4+ T cells sorted from blood. The subset: CD45RA-negative fraction. The chain couples TRBV5-4 to TRBJ2-3; D remains ambiguous. The CDR3 DNA sequence: TGTGCCAGCAGCCACGAGGCTTCCGATACGCAGTATTTT. As protein: CASSHEASDTQYF.